This TCR beta chain was profiled in a study of blood T cell repertoires in COVID-19. Study details: Samples taken during acute and convalescent COVID-19 were collected in the United States, Italy and Spain. PBMCs, B-cell-depleted T cells, or T cells were the source of the cDNA or gDNA that made up the material.

The protocol was immunoSEQ multiplex PCR, while the TCRdb copy is restricted to in-frame clones and leaves out a portion. The sample includes a few hundred thousand clones, about 88% of them seen just once. CDR3 length: 16 residues. Trimming took 0 bases from V and 7 from J, leaving 13 bases between them. The germline V gene encodes CDR1 SNHLY and CDR2 FYNNEI. The rearrangement links TRBV2 to TRBJ1-6; tentatively, D is TRBD1 (5 bases). This sequence originates from a man aged 55 to 70 who had recovered from COVID-19. What was sequenced was peripheral blood. The CDR3 is CASSEALAGYNSPLHF. In DNA form, the CDR3 reads TGTGCCAGCAGTGAAGCGCTTGCAGGGTACAATTCACCCCTCCACTTT.